This T cell receptor beta chain was documented in a study of regulatory T cells in long-lasting Graves disease. Turning to the study itself: With positive TSH receptor antibodies and over 5 years of antithyroid drugs, Graves' disease was considered persistent.

Time point meaning: persistent/refractory GD, antithyroid drugs over 5 years with positive TRAb. The TCR library was prepared using RNA isolated from PBMCs. Overall study findings and caveats: There were preferences for TRBV28, TRBJ1-2 and TRBJ2-5 in persistent disease.

The CDR3 runs 13 residues. CDR1 and CDR2 (germline): LNHDA, SQIVND (reference sequence). V was shortened by 5 bases and J by 5 bases, with 12 bases between the two germline ends. With iRepertoire HTBI primers and Arm-PCR of CDR3 regions, TCR beta libraries were built. TCRdb re-called the multiplex PCR reads with MiXCR, one entry per CDR3 protein. The sample comprises about 420,000 distinct CDR3 sequences, 23% of which are singletons, and about 27% rests with the top ten. As to this clonotype: As yet, its antigen is unknown.

The chain recombines TRBV19 with TRBJ2-5; D ambiguous. The source of this sequence is a female donor with Graves disease. Sequencing used peripheral blood mononuclear cells (PBMCs), obtained when the disease was refractory, from a patient treated with antithyroid drugs. CDR3 DNA: TGTGCCAGTAGTCGACACCTCCGGGAGACCCAGTACTTC. This sequence encodes CASSRHLRETQYF.